This TCR beta chain was profiled in a study of blood T cells in healthy people across ages. Study-wide results and caveats: Per-million-T-cell TCR beta diversity fell roughly linearly with age.

Next came a second PCR, run for about 6 to 11 cycles, which used a sample-barcoded 5' primer along with a J-beta primer mix. MiXCR, run by TCRdb on the 5' RACE reads, gives a single entry per CDR3 protein. This sample has about 1.6 million distinct CDR3 sequences; roughly 32% occur once, and the top ten carry approximately 11%. The authors extracted at least 6 micrograms of total RNA per sample. This clonotype occurred a few times. Its target is unknown. This CDR3 spans 12 amino acids. Trimming shortened V by 2 bases and J by 0 bases, and 1 base separated the two germline ends. Germline V gene lookup returns CDR1 SNHLY and CDR2 FYNNEI.

This clonotype was sampled from a woman in her twenties or thirties in good health. Sequencing was done on a sample of blood. The chain is built from TRBV2 and TRBJ2-5, with D unclear. CDR3 amino acids: CASSEHQETQYF. Written as DNA, the CDR3 is TGTGCCAGCAGTGAACACCAAGAGACCCAGTACTTC. The full variable domain, with the rest looked up from reference TRBV2 and TRBJ2-5, is EPEVTQTPSHQVTQMGQEVILRCVPISNHLYFYWYRQILGQKVEFLVSFYNNEISEKSEIFDDQFSVERPDGSNFTLKIRSTKLEDSAMYFCASSEHQETQYFGPGTRLLVL.